One TCR beta chain is described in this entry. The germline V and J ends were trimmed by 2 bases and 3 bases, with 17 bases remaining between them. The germline gives CDR1 LGHNT, CDR2 FRNRAP. This CDR3 is 16 amino acids long. A universal primer site was created by template switching, with the cDNA bearing unique molecular identifiers. TCRdb passed the 5' RACE reads through MiXCR, listing each CDR3 protein once. Among 350,000 or so distinct CDR3 sequences listed, around 12% were seen once. The entry originates in a study of identical twins. These same data were also listed under a study on yellow fever vaccine responses in identical twins.

This chain links TRBV12-5 with TRBJ2-7, with unresolved D. Sequencing was carried out using CD8+ T cells sorted from blood. The TCR sequence derives from a woman aged 18 to 35 in good health. CDR3 nucleotides: TGTGCTAGTGGTTTGTTCCCCGACCGCGCCGACTACGAGCAGTACTTC. It translates to CASGLFPDRADYEQYF.